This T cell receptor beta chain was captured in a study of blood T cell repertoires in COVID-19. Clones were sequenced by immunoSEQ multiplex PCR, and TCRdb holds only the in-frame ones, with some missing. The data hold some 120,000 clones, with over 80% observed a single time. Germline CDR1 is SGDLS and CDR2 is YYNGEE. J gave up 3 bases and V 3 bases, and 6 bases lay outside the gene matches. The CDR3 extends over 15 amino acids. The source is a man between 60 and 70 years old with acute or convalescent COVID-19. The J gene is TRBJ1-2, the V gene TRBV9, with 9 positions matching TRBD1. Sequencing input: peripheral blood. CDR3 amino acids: CASSATGGFYYGYTF. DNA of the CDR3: TGTGCCAGCAGCGCCACAGGGGGCTTTTACTATGGCTACACCTTC. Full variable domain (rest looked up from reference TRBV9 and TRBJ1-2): DSGVTQTPKHLITATGQRVTLRCSPRSGDLSVYWYQQSLDQGLQFLIQYYNGEERAKGNILERFSAQQFPDLHSELNLSSLELGDSALYFCASSATGGFYYGYTFGSGTRLTVV.